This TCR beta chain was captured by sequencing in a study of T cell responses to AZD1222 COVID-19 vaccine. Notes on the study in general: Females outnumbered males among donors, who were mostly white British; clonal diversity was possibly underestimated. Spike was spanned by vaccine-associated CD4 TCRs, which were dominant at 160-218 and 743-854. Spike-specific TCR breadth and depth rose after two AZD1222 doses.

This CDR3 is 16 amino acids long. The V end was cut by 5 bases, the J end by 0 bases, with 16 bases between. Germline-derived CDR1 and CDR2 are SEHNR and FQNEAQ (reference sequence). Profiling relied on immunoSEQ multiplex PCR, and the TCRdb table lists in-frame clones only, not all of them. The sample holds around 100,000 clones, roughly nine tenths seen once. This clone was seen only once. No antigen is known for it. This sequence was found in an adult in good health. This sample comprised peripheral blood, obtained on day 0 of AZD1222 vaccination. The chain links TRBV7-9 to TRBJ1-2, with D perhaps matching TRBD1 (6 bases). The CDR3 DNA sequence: TGTGCCAGCAGCCTACAGGGCCCTTACACTAACTATGGCTACACCTTC. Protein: CASSLQGPYTNYGYTF.